This record covers a single T cell receptor beta chain. Germline V gene data show CDR1 as MNHEY and CDR2 as SMNVEV (reference sequence). Deletions cut 5 bases from V and 5 bases from J, with 16 bases between. The CDR3 has 15 amino acids. This entry is derived from a study of blood T cells in healthy people across ages. Total RNA, at least 5 micrograms per sample, was extracted from PBMCs. Sample-barcoded 5' priming and a J-beta primer mix drove a second PCR of roughly 6 to 12 cycles. The template-switch adaptor, which had 12 random nucleotides, put a tag on each cDNA molecule. Researchers report that each sample yielded at least 2.5 million CDR3-containing paired-end reads. Each CDR3 protein is one row after TCRdb ran MiXCR on the 5' RACE reads. The sample contains 650,000 to 800,000 distinct CDR3 sequences, around 45% of which appear only once.

This TCR was recovered from a man aged 55 to 70 in good health. The chain combines TRBV27 with TRBJ1-5; no clear D. What was sequenced was blood. The CDR3 nucleotides are TGTGCCAGCAGTCCCTTCGCGGGAGGGTATCAGCCCCAGCATTTT. The encoded protein is CASSPFAGGYQPQHF.